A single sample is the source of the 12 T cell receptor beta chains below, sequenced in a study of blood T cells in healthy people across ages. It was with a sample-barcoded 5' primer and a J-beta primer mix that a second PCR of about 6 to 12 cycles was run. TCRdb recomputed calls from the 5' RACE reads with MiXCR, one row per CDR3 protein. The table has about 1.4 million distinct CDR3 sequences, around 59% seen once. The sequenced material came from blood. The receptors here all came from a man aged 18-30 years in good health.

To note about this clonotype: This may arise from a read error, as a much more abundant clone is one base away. The CDR3 bases are TGCAGCGTTCATCGGGGCTCCTACAATGAGCAGTTCTTC. This translates into CSVHRGSYNEQFF. This sequence joins TRBV29-1 and TRBJ2-1, with D possibly being TRBD2 (5 bases). CDR3 length: 13 residues. Germline CDR1 SQVTM, CDR2 ANQGSEA. Trimming stripped 5 bases from V and 0 bases from J, with 8 bases between.

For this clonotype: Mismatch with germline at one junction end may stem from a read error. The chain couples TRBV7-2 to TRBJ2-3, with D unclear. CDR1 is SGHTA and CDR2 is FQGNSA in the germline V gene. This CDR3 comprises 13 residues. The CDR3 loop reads CASSPQGLDAQYF. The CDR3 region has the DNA TGTGCCAGCAGCCCCCAAGGTTTAGATGCGCAGTATTTT.

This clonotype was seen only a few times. The CDR3 reads CASSYSIGSGANVLTF. CDR3 in DNA: TGTGCCAGCAGTTACAGTATAGGGTCGGGGGCCAACGTCCTGACTTTC. The chain couples TRBV6-5 to TRBJ2-6; D gene uncertain. Trimming pared 2 bases from V and 4 bases from J, leaving 12 bases between. The CDR3 length is 16 residues. Germline V gene sequence: CDR1 MNHEY, CDR2 SVGAGI.

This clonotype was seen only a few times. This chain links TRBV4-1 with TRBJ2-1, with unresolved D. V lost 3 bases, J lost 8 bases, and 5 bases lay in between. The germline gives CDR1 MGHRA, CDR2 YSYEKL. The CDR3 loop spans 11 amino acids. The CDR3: CASSHYDEQFF. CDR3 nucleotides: TGCGCCAGCAGCCATTACGATGAGCAGTTCTTC.

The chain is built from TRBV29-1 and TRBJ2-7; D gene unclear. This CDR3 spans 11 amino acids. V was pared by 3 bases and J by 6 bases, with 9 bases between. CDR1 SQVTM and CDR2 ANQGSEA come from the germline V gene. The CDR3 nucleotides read TGCAGCGTTGAGAACACGGGCGAGCAGTACTTC. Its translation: CSVENTGEQYF.

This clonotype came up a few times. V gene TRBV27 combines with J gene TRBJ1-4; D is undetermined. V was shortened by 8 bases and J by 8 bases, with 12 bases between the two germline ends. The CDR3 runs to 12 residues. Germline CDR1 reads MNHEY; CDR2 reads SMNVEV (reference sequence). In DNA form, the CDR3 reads TGTGCCAGCGGAGAGCCGAGGGAAAAACTGTTTTTT. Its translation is CASGEPREKLFF.

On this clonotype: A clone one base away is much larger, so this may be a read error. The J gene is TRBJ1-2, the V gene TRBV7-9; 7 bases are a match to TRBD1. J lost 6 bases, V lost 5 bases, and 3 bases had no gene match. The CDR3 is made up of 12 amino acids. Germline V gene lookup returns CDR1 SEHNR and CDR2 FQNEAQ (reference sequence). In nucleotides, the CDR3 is TGTGCCAGCAGCGGGACAGTGGATGGCTACACCTTC. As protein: CASSGTVDGYTF. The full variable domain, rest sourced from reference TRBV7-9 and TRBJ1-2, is DTGVSQNPRHKITKRGQNVTFRCDPISEHNRLYWYRQTLGQGPEFLTYFQNEAQLEKSRLLSDRFSAERPKGSFSTLEIQRTEQGDSAMYLCASSGTVDGYTFGSGTRLTVV.

The CDR3 protein is CASSIDRQTGELFF. The DNA for the CDR3 is TGTGCCAGTAGTATAGATAGGCAGACCGGGGAGCTGTTTTTT. V gene TRBV19 combines with J gene TRBJ2-2, with no clear D. The CDR3 runs 14 residues. Germline lookup yields CDR1 LNHDA and CDR2 SQIVND (reference sequence). V gave up 0 bases and J gave up 5 bases, with 7 bases separating them.

CDR3 sequence (DNA): TGTGCCAGCAGTGATACTAGCGGGAACTACGAGCAGTACTTC. It yields the protein CASSDTSGNYEQYF. J is TRBJ2-7 and V is TRBV2; TRBD2 aligns across 10 bases. Looked up from germline, CDR1 is SNHLY and CDR2 is FYNNEI. Trimming at V came to 3 bases and at J to 3 bases, leaving 2 bases not matched to a gene. The CDR3 has 14 amino acids.

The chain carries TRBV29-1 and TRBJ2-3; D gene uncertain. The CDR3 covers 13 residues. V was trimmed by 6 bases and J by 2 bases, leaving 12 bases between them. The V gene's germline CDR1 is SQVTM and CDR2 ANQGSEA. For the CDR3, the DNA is TGCAGCGTCGCCCCGTGGAACACAGATACGCAGTATTTT. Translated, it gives CSVAPWNTDTQYF.

The CDR3 DNA reads TGCGCCAGCAGCCAAGAGGGGGGAGGGCTGGGGGTGAAGGCTGAAGCTTTCTTT. Translated: CASSQEGGGLGVKAEAFF. The chain links TRBV4-3 to TRBJ1-1; tentatively, D is TRBD1 (5 bases). Germline V gene lookup returns CDR1 LGHNA and CDR2 YSLEER. CDR3 length: 18 amino acids. The germline V and J ends were trimmed by 0 bases and 6 bases, with 23 bases remaining between them.

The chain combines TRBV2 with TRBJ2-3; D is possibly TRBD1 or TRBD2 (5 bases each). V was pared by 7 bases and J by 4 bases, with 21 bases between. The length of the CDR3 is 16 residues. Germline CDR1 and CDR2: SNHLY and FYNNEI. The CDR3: CASNTKGTGFSDTQYF. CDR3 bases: TGTGCCAGCAACACGAAAGGGACGGGGTTTTCAGATACGCAGTATTTT.